This T cell receptor (beta chain) was profiled in a study of blood T cell repertoires in COVID-19. Study in general: T cells, B-cell-depleted T cells, or PBMCs supplied cDNA or gDNA.

Using immunoSEQ multiplex PCR, the repertoire was profiled, and TCRdb retains in-frame clones only, with some absent. This sample has about 140,000 clones, with over 60% found just once. V lost 5 bases and J lost 2; bases outside the gene matches: 8. The CDR3 is made up of 17 amino acids. Germline V CDR1 and CDR2: SGHVS, FNYEAQ. This rearrangement joins TRBV7-6 to TRBJ2-6; TRBD1 matches at 8 bases. Specimen: peripheral blood. The clonotype comes from a woman of 80 years or more with active or convalescent COVID-19. This chain's CDR3 is CASSPGTGLTGANVLTF. CDR3 bases: TGTGCCAGCAGCCCCGGGACAGGACTTACTGGGGCCAACGTCCTGACTTTC.